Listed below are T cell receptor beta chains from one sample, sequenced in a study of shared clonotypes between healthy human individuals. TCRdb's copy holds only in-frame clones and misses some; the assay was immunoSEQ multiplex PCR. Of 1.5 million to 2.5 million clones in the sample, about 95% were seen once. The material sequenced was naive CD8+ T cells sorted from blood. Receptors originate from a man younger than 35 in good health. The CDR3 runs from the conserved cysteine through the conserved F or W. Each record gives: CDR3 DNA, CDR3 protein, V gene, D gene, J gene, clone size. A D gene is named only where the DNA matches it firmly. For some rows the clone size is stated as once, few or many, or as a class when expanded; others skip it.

cdr3_nt: TGTGCCAGCAGCCTCGCCTACGAGCAGTACTTC
cdr3_aa: CASSLAYEQYF
v_call: TRBV11-2
d_call: -
j_call: TRBJ2-7
clone_size: -

cdr3_nt: TGTGCCAGCAGCGGTACCACTAGCGTTTACAATGAGCAGTTCTTC
cdr3_aa: CASSGTTSVYNEQFF
v_call: TRBV9
d_call: TRBD2
j_call: TRBJ2-1
clone_size: -

cdr3_nt: TGTGCCAGCAGCTTGCAGGGTAACTATGGCTACACCTTC
cdr3_aa: CASSLQGNYGYTF
v_call: TRBV5-6
d_call: -
j_call: TRBJ1-2
clone_size: -

cdr3_nt: TGTGCCAGCAGCTACGGACAGGGGAACTACGAGCAGTACTTC
cdr3_aa: CASSYGQGNYEQYF
v_call: TRBV11-1
d_call: TRBD1
j_call: TRBJ2-7
clone_size: -

cdr3_nt: TGCGCCAGCAGCCAACATTCCAACTCCTACGAGCAGTACTTC
cdr3_aa: CASSQHSNSYEQYF
v_call: TRBV4-1
d_call: -
j_call: TRBJ2-7
clone_size: once

cdr3_nt: TGTGCCAGAGGGGGCAGGGAAATCACCGGGGAGCTGTTTTTT
cdr3_aa: CARGGREITGELFF
v_call: TRBV11-2
d_call: TRBD1
j_call: TRBJ2-2
clone_size: -

cdr3_nt: TGTGCCAGCAGCGTATTCCAAGGCCCCCTATTTGTTAATGAGCAGTTCTTC
cdr3_aa: CASSVFQGPLFVNEQFF
v_call: TRBV13
d_call: -
j_call: TRBJ2-1
clone_size: -

cdr3_nt: TGCGCCAGCAGCCAAGAAGAGGACCTTCACTACGAGCAGTACTTC
cdr3_aa: CASSQEEDLHYEQYF
v_call: TRBV4-3
d_call: -
j_call: TRBJ2-7
clone_size: -

cdr3_nt: TGTGCCTGGGATGTCCTAACGGGCACCATATATTTT
cdr3_aa: CAWDVLTGTIYF
v_call: TRBV30
d_call: -
j_call: TRBJ1-3
clone_size: -

cdr3_nt: TGTGCCAGCAGCGTCGGGGAAGGGGGTACTGAAGCTTTCTTT
cdr3_aa: CASSVGEGGTEAFF
v_call: TRBV9
d_call: -
j_call: TRBJ1-1
clone_size: -

cdr3_nt: TGTGCCAGCAGTTTAGACACTTTGAACACTGAAGCTTTCTTT
cdr3_aa: CASSLDTLNTEAFF
v_call: TRBV27
d_call: -
j_call: TRBJ1-1
clone_size: -

cdr3_nt: TGTGCCAGCAGTTTATCCAGCGGGGTTACCTACAATGAGCAGTTCTTC
cdr3_aa: CASSLSSGVTYNEQFF
v_call: TRBV27
d_call: TRBD2
j_call: TRBJ2-1
clone_size: -

cdr3_nt: TGTGCCAGCAGTTACATCGGTATACGCACAGATACGCAGTATTTT
cdr3_aa: CASSYIGIRTDTQYF
v_call: TRBV6-5
d_call: -
j_call: TRBJ2-3
clone_size: -

cdr3_nt: TGTGCCAGCAGTTGGGGGACAGGGGGAGACTACGAGCAGTACTTC
cdr3_aa: CASSWGTGGDYEQYF
v_call: TRBV27
d_call: TRBD1
j_call: TRBJ2-7
clone_size: -

cdr3_nt: TGCGCCAGCAGCTTCGGGTTCGGCTACACCTTC
cdr3_aa: CASSFGFGYTF
v_call: TRBV5-1
d_call: -
j_call: TRBJ1-2
clone_size: once

cdr3_nt: TGTGCCAGCAGCTTTGACACCTCTGGGGCCAACGTCCTGACTTTC
cdr3_aa: CASSFDTSGANVLTF
v_call: TRBV7-2
d_call: -
j_call: TRBJ2-6
clone_size: -

cdr3_nt: TGTGCCAGCGGCGCCCCGCCGGGAGGGGAGCTGTTTTTT
cdr3_aa: CASGAPPGGELFF
v_call: TRBV9
d_call: -
j_call: TRBJ2-2
clone_size: -

cdr3_nt: TGTGCCAGCAGCTCCCTAGCGGGAGGGCCTAATGAGCAGTTCTTC
cdr3_aa: CASSSLAGGPNEQFF
v_call: TRBV11-2
d_call: TRBD2
j_call: TRBJ2-1
clone_size: -

cdr3_nt: TGTGCCAGCAGTGCGAACATGGACTACGAGCAGTACTTC
cdr3_aa: CASSANMDYEQYF
v_call: TRBV28
d_call: -
j_call: TRBJ2-7
clone_size: -

cdr3_nt: TGCGCCAGCAGTGTCGAGACGAGGGAGACCCAGTACTTC
cdr3_aa: CASSVETRETQYF
v_call: TRBV10-2
d_call: -
j_call: TRBJ2-5
clone_size: -

cdr3_nt: TGCGCCAGCAGCCAAGATTTGGCAGGGCCGGAGACCCAGTACTTC
cdr3_aa: CASSQDLAGPETQYF
v_call: TRBV4-3
d_call: -
j_call: TRBJ2-5
clone_size: -

cdr3_nt: TGTGCCAGCAGCTATGCGACAGGGGACACCGGGGAGCTGTTTTTT
cdr3_aa: CASSYATGDTGELFF
v_call: TRBV6-6
d_call: TRBD1
j_call: TRBJ2-2
clone_size: -

cdr3_nt: TGCGCCAGCAGTGATAGACAGGTCAATGAGCAGTTCTTC
cdr3_aa: CASSDRQVNEQFF
v_call: TRBV10-1
d_call: -
j_call: TRBJ2-1
clone_size: once

cdr3_nt: TGTGCCAGCACCCCTCGGATAAGTGGTTTTACCGGGGAGCTGTTTTTT
cdr3_aa: CASTPRISGFTGELFF
v_call: TRBV6-6
d_call: -
j_call: TRBJ2-2
clone_size: many

cdr3_nt: TGTGCCAGCAGTTACGGCACCCCTCGTGATACGCAGTATTTT
cdr3_aa: CASSYGTPRDTQYF
v_call: TRBV6-5
d_call: -
j_call: TRBJ2-3
clone_size: -

cdr3_nt: TGTGCCAGTAGTCCCAAAGGGACAGTTGGCTCCTACGAGCAGTACTTC
cdr3_aa: CASSPKGTVGSYEQYF
v_call: TRBV19
d_call: TRBD1
j_call: TRBJ2-7
clone_size: -

cdr3_nt: TGTGCCAGCAGTGAAGAAATAGCGGGGGGGAATGAGCAGTTCTTC
cdr3_aa: CASSEEIAGGNEQFF
v_call: TRBV2
d_call: TRBD2
j_call: TRBJ2-1
clone_size: -

cdr3_nt: TGTGCCAGCAGTCCGACTAGCGGGAGTGCCCTTGAGCAGTTCTTC
cdr3_aa: CASSPTSGSALEQFF
v_call: TRBV6-5
d_call: TRBD2
j_call: TRBJ2-1
clone_size: -